Reported below is one T cell receptor beta chain. The antigen is not known. This sample stems from a study of shared clonotypes between healthy human individuals. Study-wide results and caveats: Clonotype sharing among donors was expected to depend on sequencing depth.

Recent acute infections and vaccinations were absent in the healthy HIV-negative adult donors. Samples left unsorted employed 80 million to 95 million PBMCs for genomic DNA. Methods used by the authors: Filtering differed since immunoSEQ provided only junctions, with no quality scores. Repertoires were generated with immunoSEQ multiplex PCR, while TCRdb's copy carries only in-frame clones and drops some. The V and J calls and clone size were taken over from that table, and D and trimming were inferred from the DNA. The sample yields over 400,000 clones, around 85% seen once. Germline CDR1 SGHRS, CDR2 YFSETQ. The trim removed 1 base at V and 5 bases at J, leaving 7 bases unmatched. The CDR3 totals 16 residues.

Specimen: PBMCs. The V and J genes are TRBV5-1 and TRBJ2-2; the match to TRBD2 covers 8 bases. The receptor comes from a woman in her thirties or forties in good health. Some clones in this sample may be carry-over from other donors' samples. The CDR3 loop is CASSLSGLAGTGELFF. DNA of the CDR3: TGCGCCAGCAGCTTGTCCGGACTAGCAGGGACCGGGGAGCTGTTTTTT.